The 27 T cell receptor beta chains below all came from one sample that was sequenced in a study of cytomegalovirus exposure and HLA in healthy donors. With 60 Vbeta and 13 Jbeta primers, the PCR was carried out. Using immunoSEQ multiplex PCR, the repertoire was profiled, and TCRdb retains in-frame clones only, with some absent. The top ten clones hold roughly 7.4% of a sample with 200,000 to 250,000 clones, 75% to 85% of them seen once. The sequencing input was PBMCs. The receptors come from a woman aged 55 to 70 in good health and CMV-seropositive.

The genes are TRBV13 and TRBJ1-2, with TRBD1 matching over 7 bases. Germline V gene data show CDR1 as PRHDT and CDR2 as FYEKMQ (reference sequence). This CDR3 contains 12 residues. The ends lost 5 bases at V and 5 bases at J; junction bases unmatched: 2. CDR3 bases: TGTGCCAGCAGCCAGACAGGGTATGGCTACACCTTC. Translated: CASSQTGYGYTF.

This clone appeared once. This rearrangement joins TRBV5-6 to TRBJ2-3; TRBD1 agrees at 9 bases. With V trimmed by 0 bases and J by 5 bases, 16 bases remained unmatched. This CDR3 comprises 19 residues. CDR1 SGHDT and CDR2 YYEEEE come from the germline V gene. CDR3 DNA: TGTGCCAGCAGCTTGGTTTTGACAGGGGGAGAACGGTCGAGAGATACGCAGTATTTT. It codes for CASSLVLTGGERSRDTQYF.

The rearrangement joins TRBV13 to TRBJ2-7; D not certain. The V end was cut by 0 bases, the J end by 7 bases, with 7 bases between. Germline CDR1 PRHDT, CDR2 FYEKMQ (reference sequence). The CDR3 extends over 12 amino acids. CDR3 amino acids: CASSLGDGEQYF. In nucleotides, the CDR3 is TGTGCCAGCAGCTTAGGCGACGGGGAGCAGTACTTC.

This rearrangement joins TRBV5-1 to TRBJ2-7; D is unresolved. V shed 3 bases and J shed 3 bases, with 7 bases lying between them. Germline loops: CDR1 SGHRS, CDR2 YFSETQ. The CDR3 totals 12 residues. The DNA for the CDR3 is TGCGCCAGCAGCTCCCCCGGCTACGAGCAGTACTTC. Protein product: CASSSPGYEQYF.

The CDR3 sequence is CASSVAPEPPYNEQFF. The CDR3 DNA reads TGTGCCAGCAGCGTTGCTCCGGAGCCCCCCTACAATGAGCAGTTCTTC. The chain has TRBV9 and TRBJ2-1; D gene ambiguous. The germline V gene encodes CDR1 SGDLS and CDR2 YYNGEE. Deletions cut 2 bases from V and 2 bases from J, with 14 bases between. This CDR3 comprises 16 residues.

The chain carries TRBV7-6 and TRBJ2-1, with TRBD2 matching over 8 bases. The CDR3 is made up of 16 amino acids. The V gene's germline CDR1 is SGHVS and CDR2 FNYEAQ. V lost 5 bases, J lost 2 bases, and 8 bases stayed unmatched. In DNA form, the CDR3 reads TGTGCCAGCAGCCCGCCGGGACTAGGAACCTACAATGAGCAGTTCTTC. Encoded protein: CASSPPGLGTYNEQFF.

V and J are TRBV19 and TRBJ2-7, with 9 bases lining up with TRBD1. Germline V CDR1 and CDR2: LNHDA, SQIVND (reference sequence). The CDR3 consists of 14 residues. The V segment lost 6 bases and the J segment 5 bases; nucleotides outside the gene matches: 8. The CDR3 DNA reads as TGTGCCAGTAGGCGGGACAGGGATAGCCACGAGCAGTACTTC. This translates into CASRRDRDSHEQYF.

V gene TRBV23-1 combines with J gene TRBJ1-1; the D gene is possibly TRBD1 (6 bases). TRBV23-1 is known as an ORF, though its function is uncertain. Trimming cost V 3 bases and J 7 bases, with 12 bases left between them. The CDR3 is made up of 13 amino acids. CDR3 bases: TGCGCCAGCAGTCAGGGGGCACACTTTGAAGCTTTCTTT. It yields the protein CASSQGAHFEAFF.

The CDR3 sequence: CASRPGLAVSTDTQYF. The CDR3 DNA is TGTGCCAGCAGGCCGGGACTAGCGGTTAGCACAGATACGCAGTATTTT. The rearrangement uses TRBV13 and TRBJ2-3; 11 nucleotides line up with TRBD2. The CDR3 length is 16 residues. Unmatched junction bases numbered 5, after V lost 6 bases and J lost 0 bases. Germline V gene data show CDR1 as PRHDT and CDR2 as FYEKMQ (reference sequence).

The CDR3 DNA is TGTGCCAGCTCATTACAGGGATTGGGAGCCTACGAGCAGTACTTC. Amino acids: CASSLQGLGAYEQYF. This chain links TRBV18 with TRBJ2-7; a possible D gene is TRBD1 (6 bases). V dropped 5 bases and J dropped 2 bases, with 16 bases sitting between them. Germline lookup yields CDR1 KGHSH and CDR2 LQKENI. This CDR3 is built from 15 residues.

J is TRBJ1-1 and V is TRBV5-1; 10 bases map to TRBD1. V was pared by 0 bases and J by 7 bases, with 6 bases of the junction left unmatched. The CDR3 has 15 amino acids. The germline V gene has CDR1 SGHRS and CDR2 YFSETQ. The CDR3 region is CASSLGGQGGNEAFF. The CDR3, as DNA: TGCGCCAGCAGCTTGGGCGGACAGGGGGGTAATGAAGCTTTCTTT.

This sequence joins TRBV18 and TRBJ2-2; D is perhaps TRBD2 (5 bases). Germline V gene sequence: CDR1 KGHSH, CDR2 LQKENI. The CDR3 loop spans 15 amino acids. Trimming stripped 2 bases from V and 1 base from J, with 8 bases between. CDR3 nucleotide sequence: TGTGCCAGCTCACCAGCGGGCCGGAACACCGGGGAGCTGTTTTTT. Its protein is CASSPAGRNTGELFF.

The chain joins TRBV18 to TRBJ2-1; a weak D match, TRBD2 (7 bases). The germline V gene encodes CDR1 KGHSH and CDR2 LQKENI. CDR3 length equals 17 residues. Trimming pared 1 base from V and 0 bases from J, leaving 13 bases between. CDR3 protein: CASSPRLADSSYNEQFF. The CDR3 coding sequence is TGTGCCAGCTCACCACGGCTAGCGGACAGCTCCTACAATGAGCAGTTCTTC. The whole variable domain, filled in from reference TRBV18 and TRBJ2-1, reads NAGVMQNPRHLVRRRGQEARLRCSPMKGHSHVYWYRQLPEEGLKFMVYLQKENIIDESGMPKERFSAEFPKEGPSILRIQQVVRGDSAAYFCASSPRLADSSYNEQFFGPGTRLTVL.

The rearrangement links TRBV21-1 to TRBJ2-7; the table's D call, TRBD2, has no DNA check behind it. TRBV21-1 is a known pseudogene. The CDR3 loop spans 15 amino acids. CDR3 nucleotide sequence: TGTGCCAGCAGCAAAGCCACAGGGAGGGACTACGAGCAGTACTTC. Protein product: CASSKATGRDYEQYF.

The chain has TRBV19 and TRBJ1-2, with TRBD1 identical over 12 bases. Losses at the gene ends were 4 bases for V and 7 bases for J; bases not matched to a gene: 7. Germline values: CDR1 LNHDA, CDR2 SQIVND (reference sequence). This CDR3 is 15 amino acids long. CDR3 nucleotide sequence: TGTGCCAGTAGTAAGCCGGGACAGGGGGCTGGTGGCTACACCTTC. It is translated as CASSKPGQGAGGYTF.

This sequence joins TRBV5-6 and TRBJ1-3; D gene uncertain. This CDR3 has 16 residues. The germline CDR1 and CDR2 sequences are SGHDT and YYEEEE. V was clipped by 6 bases and J by 0 bases, with 16 bases between them. The CDR3 coding sequence is TGTGCCAGCACCCTATGGGGAGCTCTCTCTGGAAACACCATATATTTT. Residues: CASTLWGALSGNTIYF.

The CDR3 DNA sequence: TGTGCCAGCAGCTTGACAGGGGGGACCACTGAAGCTTTCTTT. Its protein product is CASSLTGGTTEAFF. The chain joins TRBV28 to TRBJ1-1; 9 nucleotides match TRBD1. The CDR3 loop spans 14 amino acids. Germline CDR1 and CDR2: MDHEN and SYDVKM. The junction had 6 bases not matched to a gene; V was cut back by 6 bases and J by 4 bases.

The chain recombines TRBV5-4 with TRBJ2-1, with D unclear. The V gene lost 2 bases and the J gene lost 5 bases, with 8 bases spanning the gap. The CDR3 extends over 13 amino acids. In germline, CDR1 is SGHNT, CDR2 YYREEE (reference sequence). The CDR3 coding sequence is TGTGCCAGCAGCTTAATTTTCGACAATGAGCAGTTCTTC. Protein sequence: CASSLIFDNEQFF.

The chain links TRBV13 to TRBJ1-1; TRBD1 agrees at 10 bases. With V trimmed by 5 bases and J by 3 bases, 6 bases remained unmatched. The length of the CDR3 is 15 residues. Per germline, CDR1 PRHDT and CDR2 FYEKMQ (reference sequence). The DNA of the CDR3 is TGTGCCAGCAGCAGTCGGGACAGGGGAGACACTGAAGCTTTCTTT. Amino acids: CASSSRDRGDTEAFF.

The V call is TRBV5-1, the J call TRBJ1-1, with 7 nucleotides matching TRBD1. The junction had 4 bases not matched to a gene; V was cut back by 0 bases and J by 11 bases. Germline CDR1 reads SGHRS; CDR2 reads YFSETQ. The CDR3 spans 12 residues. In nucleotides, the CDR3 is TGCGCCAGCAGCTTGGAGGGGGCAGCGGCTTTCTTT. Translation: CASSLEGAAAFF.

This chain uses TRBV9 with TRBJ1-1, with D maybe TRBD1 (5 bases). CDR1 and CDR2 (germline): SGDLS, YYNGEE. The CDR3 has 14 residues. Trimming stripped 4 bases from V and 4 bases from J, with 14 bases between. The CDR3: CASSSTDQSTEAFF. The CDR3, as DNA: TGTGCCAGCAGCTCGACAGACCAGAGCACTGAAGCTTTCTTT.

The rearrangement links TRBV10-3 to TRBJ2-1; 9 nucleotides align to TRBD2. This CDR3 is 15 amino acids long. J was trimmed by 8 bases and V by 0 bases; bases with no gene match: 5. Germline V gene sequence: CDR1 ENHRY, CDR2 SYGVKD. CDR3 nucleotides: TGTGCCATCAGTGAGTCTAGCGGGAGTAGATATGAGCAGTTCTTC. Encoded protein: CAISESSGSRYEQFF.

This rearrangement joins TRBV6-1 to TRBJ2-6; 9 bases align to TRBD1. Looked up from germline, CDR1 is MNHNS and CDR2 is SASEGT. J was trimmed by 0 bases and V by 6 bases; bases with no gene match: 0. The CDR3 has 15 residues. In DNA form, the CDR3 reads TGTGCCAGCAGGACAGGGGGCTCTGGGGCCAACGTCCTGACTTTC. Translated, it gives CASRTGGSGANVLTF.

This clone has more than one count but fewer than ten. The chain joins TRBV6-5 to TRBJ1-1; TRBD1 matches at 8 bases. After removal of 6 bases from V and 1 base from J, the junction contained 4 bases not matched to a gene. CDR1 MNHEY and CDR2 SVGAGI come from the germline V gene. CDR3 size: 14 residues. The CDR3: CASRDRGGNTEAFF. The DNA for the CDR3 is TGTGCCAGCAGAGACAGGGGAGGGAACACTGAAGCTTTCTTT.

This rearrangement joins TRBV5-5 to TRBJ2-3; 7 positions match TRBD2. The CDR3 extends over 17 amino acids. Looked up from germline, CDR1 is SGHKS and CDR2 is YYEKEE (reference sequence). The J segment lost 2 bases and the V segment lost 0 bases, leaving 9 bases of the junction unmatched. CDR3 sequence: CASSLGWEAGITDTQYF. In DNA, the CDR3 is TGTGCCAGCAGCTTGGGGTGGGAAGCGGGGATCACAGATACGCAGTATTTT.

The V gene is TRBV9, the J gene TRBJ2-5, with 12 bases that match TRBD2. The CDR3 totals 16 residues. Per germline, CDR1 SGDLS and CDR2 YYNGEE. V was pared by 3 bases and J by 2 bases, with 5 bases of the junction left unmatched. CDR3 sequence: CASSAPSGRDQETQYF. CDR3 nucleotides: TGTGCCAGCAGCGCCCCTAGCGGGAGGGATCAAGAGACCCAGTACTTC.

The CDR3 DNA follows: TGTGCCAGCAGAGTGAGCGGGATAGCCAAAAACATTCAGTACTTC. Its protein product is CASRVSGIAKNIQYF. V and J are TRBV6-6 and TRBJ2-4; the match to TRBD2 covers 7 bases. The CDR3 loop spans 15 amino acids. The V gene's germline CDR1 is MNHNY and CDR2 SVGAGI (reference sequence). V was clipped by 6 bases and J by 0 bases; unmatched bases: 5.